This passage covers 22 T cell receptor beta chains from one sample sequenced in a study of beta chain features in type 1 diabetes. Every isolated RNA sample was fully reverse transcribed, so sequencing captured expressed TCRB transcripts. Sequencing was performed with immunoSEQ multiplex PCR; in TCRdb, only in-frame clones are kept and a portion is missing. The sample yields under 450,000 clones, 14% seen once. The sample consisted of naive CD4+ T cells from blood. These receptors came from a young man in good health.

V is TRBV29-1 and J is TRBJ2-1, with a weak D call TRBD1 (5 bases). This CDR3 region has 11 residues. The V gene lost 1 base and the J gene lost 9 bases, with 7 bases spanning the gap. CDR1 is SQVTM and CDR2 is ANQGSEA in the germline V gene. CDR3 in amino acids: CSVEGGSEQFF. The CDR3 DNA reads TGCAGCGTTGAAGGGGGCAGTGAGCAGTTCTTC.

The chain couples TRBV13 to TRBJ2-5; D possibly corresponds to TRBD2 (5 bases). The CDR3 runs to 14 residues. The V gene lost 5 bases and the J gene lost 5 bases, with 15 bases spanning the gap. CDR1 and CDR2 (germline): PRHDT, FYEKMQ (reference sequence). CDR3 bases: TGTGCCAGCAGCATCCGGACCGGCGGGGAGACCCAGTACTTC. Its protein product is CASSIRTGGETQYF.

This clone showed up just once. The gene calls are TRBV5-1 and TRBJ1-3, with TRBD1 as a possible D gene (5 bases). The CDR3 consists of 17 residues. Trimming left V 0 bases short and J 2 bases short, with 15 bases between. Germline V gene lookup returns CDR1 SGHRS and CDR2 YFSETQ. In DNA, the CDR3 is TGCGCCAGCAGCTTGGAGCTTGGGGCAGAAACTGGAAACACCATATATTTT. This codes for CASSLELGAETGNTIYF.

This clone was detected only a few times. The genes are TRBV25-1 and TRBJ2-2; the D is unclear. The CDR3 is 16 amino acids. V lost 3 bases, J lost 0 bases, and 11 bases lay in between. In germline, CDR1 is MGHDK, CDR2 SYGVNS. The CDR3 loop reads CASSDPLPPNTGELFF. For the CDR3, the DNA is TGTGCCAGCAGTGATCCCCTGCCTCCGAACACCGGGGAGCTGTTTTTT.

The gene calls are TRBV9 and TRBJ2-3; 10 bases are a match to TRBD2. V lost 3 bases to trimming and J lost 2 bases; unmatched junction nucleotides: 6. CDR1 and CDR2 from the germline V gene are SGDLS and YYNGEE. The CDR3 extends over 16 amino acids. The CDR3 sequence is CASSDTSGASTDTQYF. The DNA for the CDR3 is TGTGCCAGCAGCGATACTAGCGGGGCTTCCACAGATACGCAGTATTTT.

This clone showed up just a few times. This sequence joins TRBV9 and TRBJ1-2, with TRBD1 matching 10 bases. The J segment lost 8 bases and the V segment lost 0 bases, leaving 7 bases of the junction unmatched. The CDR3 is made up of 15 amino acids. CDR1 is SGDLS and CDR2 is YYNGEE in the germline V gene. DNA for the CDR3: TGTGCCAGCAGCGTAGGCCCCGGGACAGGGGACGGCTACACCTTC. Amino acid sequence: CASSVGPGTGDGYTF.

This clone was recorded a few times. The V call is TRBV19, the J call TRBJ2-7, with 10 positions matching TRBD2. The trim removed 9 bases at V and 4 bases at J, leaving 3 bases unmatched. Germline V CDR1 and CDR2: LNHDA, SQIVND (reference sequence). The CDR3 is 12 amino acids. The CDR3 reads CASLAGEYEQYF. The CDR3 nucleotides are TGTGCCAGCCTAGCGGGGGAATACGAGCAGTACTTC.

V and J are TRBV15 and TRBJ2-1; TRBD1 matches at 10 bases. CDR3 length: 18 amino acids. Unmatched junction bases numbered 12, after V lost 0 bases and J lost 7 bases. Germline CDR1 is LNHNV and CDR2 is YYDKDF (reference sequence). CDR3 amino acids: CATSREIRPGQGTNEQFF. The CDR3 nucleotides are TGTGCCACCAGCAGAGAAATTAGGCCGGGACAGGGGACAAATGAGCAGTTCTTC.

The rearrangement joins TRBV29-1 to TRBJ1-1; 8 nucleotides align to TRBD1. The CDR3 contains 15 residues. CDR1 is SQVTM and CDR2 is ANQGSEA in the germline V gene. V lost 4 bases and J lost 0; bases outside the gene matches: 7. The DNA of the CDR3 is TGCAGCGTTGTGCAGGGGGCGATATTGAACACTGAAGCTTTCTTT. This gives the protein CSVVQGAILNTEAFF.

The chain is built from TRBV5-4 and TRBJ2-7; D is unclear. The V end was cut by 4 bases, the J end by 10 bases, with 9 bases between. The CDR3 covers 10 residues. CDR1 is SGHNT, CDR2 YYREEE, per germline (reference sequence). The chain's CDR3 is CASSKDGQYV. CDR3 DNA sequence: TGTGCCAGCAGCAAAGACGGACAGTACGTC.

The chain carries TRBV30 and TRBJ1-1; no firm D call. The CDR3 totals 11 residues. The germline CDR1 and CDR2 sequences are GTSNPN and SVGIG (reference sequence). Trimming shortened V by 1 base and J by 8 bases, and 8 bases separated the two germline ends. As DNA, the CDR3 is TGTGCCTGGAGTGGGCAGTGGGAAGCTTTCTTT. Amino acids: CAWSGQWEAFF.

J is TRBJ1-1 and V is TRBV30; no firm D call. V was clipped by 8 bases and J by 1 base, with 11 bases between them. Germline-derived CDR1 and CDR2 are GTSNPN and SVGIG (reference sequence). The CDR3 length is 12 residues. CDR3 DNA sequence: TGTGCCGCCAGCCCACAGAACACTGAAGCTTTCTTT. Amino acid sequence: CAASPQNTEAFF. The variable domain in full, with the rest retrieved from reference TRBV30 and TRBJ1-1, is SQTIHQWPATLVQPVGSPLSLECTVEGTSNPNLYWYRQAAGRGLQLLFYSVGIGQISSEVPQNLSASRPQDRQFILSSKKLLLSDSGFYLCAASPQNTEAFFGQGTRLTVV.

V and J are TRBV6-5 and TRBJ1-1; D not resolved. The germline gives CDR1 MNHEY, CDR2 SVGAGI. The V gene lost 6 bases and the J gene lost 0 bases, with 8 bases spanning the gap. The CDR3 contains 13 residues. The CDR3 region has the DNA TGTGCCAGCAGAAGTAGCTTGAACACTGAAGCTTTCTTT. This encodes CASRSSLNTEAFF.

The chain is built from TRBV30 and TRBJ1-2; D not certain. V was shortened by 2 bases and J by 4 bases, with 20 bases between the two germline ends. Germline V gives CDR1 GTSNPN, CDR2 SVGIG (reference sequence). The CDR3 is 16 residues long. As DNA, the CDR3 is TGTGCCTGGAGTTCCATGGGAGGGTTCACCCCCTATGGCTACACCTTC. Translated: CAWSSMGGFTPYGYTF. Supplemented by reference TRBV30 and TRBJ1-2, the full variable domain reads SQTIHQWPATLVQPVGSPLSLECTVEGTSNPNLYWYRQAAGRGLQLLFYSVGIGQISSEVPQNLSASRPQDRQFILSSKKLLLSDSGFYLCAWSSMGGFTPYGYTFGSGTRLTVV.

This clone was observed a handful of times. The chain combines TRBV7-8 with TRBJ2-3; TRBD2 aligns across 7 bases. Trimming at V came to 2 bases and at J to 6 bases, leaving 11 bases not matched to a gene. From germline, CDR1 is SGHVS and CDR2 FQNEAQ. The CDR3 length is 16 residues. The CDR3 DNA follows: TGTGCCAGCAGCTTAATTAGCGGGCGAGCGGCGGATACGCAGTATTTT. This gives the protein CASSLISGRAADTQYF.

This clone has a handful of counts. The J gene is TRBJ1-2, the V gene TRBV5-4; 7 bases fit TRBD1. After removal of 5 bases from V and 4 bases from J, the junction contained 8 bases not matched to a gene. The germline CDR1 and CDR2 sequences are SGHNT and YYREEE (reference sequence). This CDR3 has 14 residues. The CDR3 DNA is TGTGCCAGCAGAGCCGGGACAGTCACCTATGGCTACACCTTC. This codes for CASRAGTVTYGYTF.

The rearrangement uses TRBV10-3 and TRBJ2-3; tentatively, D is TRBD2 (5 bases). Germline V gene sequence: CDR1 ENHRY, CDR2 SYGVKD. The CDR3 loop spans 15 amino acids. V was shortened by 6 bases and J by 5 bases, with 18 bases between the two germline ends. This CDR3 reads CAIRATAARRDTQYF. CDR3 DNA sequence: TGTGCCATCAGAGCCACAGCGGCAAGAAGAGATACGCAGTATTTT.

This clone was found a few times. This chain links TRBV19 with TRBJ2-5; D not certain. Deletions cut 3 bases from V and 4 bases from J, with 9 bases between. The CDR3 runs to 13 residues. Per germline, CDR1 LNHDA and CDR2 SQIVND (reference sequence). The CDR3 bases are TGTGCCAGTAGTATTCTTTCAGCAGAGACCCAGTACTTC. Translation: CASSILSAETQYF.

The chain employs TRBV10-3 and TRBJ2-2; TRBD1 agrees at 10 bases. Per the germline V gene, CDR1 is ENHRY and CDR2 is SYGVKD. The CDR3 length is 14 residues. J lost 0 bases, V lost 10 bases, and 2 bases had no gene match. CDR3 bases: TGTGCCACGACAGGGGGCCCGAACACCGGGGAGCTGTTTTTT. Protein: CATTGGPNTGELFF.

The chain employs TRBV10-3 and TRBJ1-2; 10 bases line up with TRBD1. The junction had 4 bases not matched to a gene; V was cut back by 7 bases and J by 5 bases. Per germline, CDR1 ENHRY and CDR2 SYGVKD. There are 13 residues in the CDR3. CDR3 residues: CAIMPGQGYGYTF. The CDR3 nucleotides read TGTGCCATCATGCCGGGACAGGGGTATGGCTACACCTTC.

The chain joins TRBV7-2 to TRBJ1-6, with a weak D call TRBD1 (6 bases). V dropped 2 bases and J dropped 6 bases, with 11 bases sitting between them. The CDR3 is made up of 15 amino acids. Germline V gene lookup returns CDR1 SGHTA and CDR2 FQGNSA. Here the CDR3 reads CASSLRGGGNSPLHF. For the CDR3, the DNA is TGTGCCAGCAGCTTAAGAGGGGGAGGTAATTCACCCCTCCACTTT.

This chain links TRBV7-2 with TRBJ2-3; D gene uncertain. V dropped 1 base and J dropped 0 bases, with 8 bases sitting between them. The CDR3 sequence is 15 residues long. CDR1 is SGHTA and CDR2 is FQGNSA in the germline V gene. Written as DNA, the CDR3 is TGTGCCAGCAGCTTAGGGTATACTAGCACAGATACGCAGTATTTT. Amino acids: CASSLGYTSTDTQYF.